This T cell receptor beta chain emerged from a study of early T cells in non-severe SARS-CoV-2 infection. Background on the study: Investigators sequenced bulk RNA drawn from unsorted whole blood, and chains remained unpaired.

The V and J ends lost 6 bases and 2 bases respectively, with 11 bases between them. Per germline, CDR1 MNHEY and CDR2 SMNVEV (reference sequence). The CDR3 has 13 amino acids. The sample holds many counts of this clonotype. TCRdb ran MiXCR on the 5' RACE reads and lists one entry per CDR3 protein. There are 80,000 or so distinct CDR3 sequences in the sample; less than 15% occur only once, and approximately 3.6% lies in the top ten. V usage is TRBV27 and J usage is TRBJ2-7, with unresolved D. Source material: whole blood. The receptor's source is an adult who was a healthcare worker with PCR-confirmed SARS-CoV-2 infection or an uninfected control (not recorded which). The chain's CDR3 is CASSPTTTYEQYF. The CDR3 DNA reads as TGTGCCAGCAGCCCGACAACTACCTACGAGCAGTACTTC.